One sample yielded the 27 T cell receptor beta chains listed below, sequenced in a study of cytomegalovirus exposure and HLA in healthy donors. Primers: 60 Vbeta forward and 13 Jbeta reverse. Method: immunoSEQ multiplex PCR; TCRdb's copy keeps in-frame clones and lacks some. This table holds 100,000 to 150,000 clones. Material for sequencing was PBMCs. The receptors shown here come from a man aged 30 to 39 in good health and CMV-seronegative.

The rearrangement uses TRBV18 and TRBJ2-1, with a weak D call TRBD2 (6 bases). Trimming removed 3 bases at V and 6 bases at J, with 9 bases between. The germline gives CDR1 KGHSH, CDR2 LQKENI. The CDR3 is 13 residues long. As DNA, the CDR3 is TGTGCCAGCTCACCGACTAGACTCAATGAGCAGTTCTTC. This translates into CASSPTRLNEQFF.

The chain is built from TRBV28 and TRBJ2-7; a weak D match, TRBD1 (5 bases). The germline gives CDR1 MDHEN, CDR2 SYDVKM. The CDR3 consists of 13 residues. The V end was cut by 5 bases, the J end by 5 bases, with 13 bases between. CDR3 in amino acids: CASSQQGWHEQYF. CDR3 nucleotide sequence: TGTGCCAGCAGTCAGCAGGGATGGCACGAGCAGTACTTC.

The genes are TRBV30 and TRBJ1-4; D perhaps matches TRBD1 (6 bases). The CDR3 has 13 amino acids. Trimming removed 8 bases from V and 3 bases from J, with 13 bases in between. Germline values: CDR1 GTSNPN, CDR2 SVGIG (reference sequence). The CDR3 reads CAAGGQANEKLFF. CDR3 in DNA: TGTGCCGCGGGGGGGCAAGCTAATGAAAAACTGTTTTTT.

This rearrangement joins TRBV10-3 to TRBJ2-3, with 8 bases that match TRBD2. V lost 4 bases to trimming and J lost 2 bases; unmatched junction nucleotides: 5. Germline values: CDR1 ENHRY, CDR2 SYGVKD. This CDR3 contains 15 residues. DNA of the CDR3: TGTGCCATCAGTGCGTTAGCGGGGTACACAGATACGCAGTATTTT. It translates to CAISALAGYTDTQYF.

The chain recombines TRBV15 with TRBJ2-1; D perhaps matches TRBD2 (6 bases). Looked up from germline, CDR1 is LNHNV and CDR2 is YYDKDF (reference sequence). Trimming cost V 8 bases and J 4 bases, with 12 bases left between them. CDR3 size: 13 residues. The DNA of the CDR3 is TGTGCCACCGAGGAACGGGGGTACAATGAGCAGTTCTTC. It codes for CATEERGYNEQFF.

CDR3 loop: CASSLASYEQYF. The CDR3 nucleotides are TGTGCCAGCAGCTTAGCGTCGTACGAGCAGTACTTC. This chain uses TRBV11-2 with TRBJ2-7, with D uncertain. Trimming cost V 1 base and J 4 bases, with 5 bases left between them. The CDR3 is made up of 12 amino acids. CDR1 is SGHAT, CDR2 FQNNGV, per germline.

Concerning this clone itself: Other DNA sequences within the sample encode an identical CDR3. This chain connects TRBV6-1 to TRBJ1-2; TRBD1 aligns across 8 bases. The germline V gene encodes CDR1 MNHNS and CDR2 SASEGT. There are 16 residues in the CDR3. With V trimmed by 0 bases and J by 4 bases, 7 bases remained unmatched. Written as DNA, the CDR3 is TGTGCCAGCAGTGAAGCGCTGGGACAGGCCGGCTATGGCTACACCTTC. Translation gives CASSEALGQAGYGYTF.

The chain has TRBV5-1 and TRBJ1-1; maybe TRBD1 (6 bases). The CDR3 totals 15 residues. CDR1 and CDR2 (germline): SGHRS, YFSETQ. V shed 3 bases and J shed 1 base, with 13 bases lying between them. The CDR3, as DNA: TGCGCCAGCAGCTCCGCGACAGGAGAGAACACTGAAGCTTTCTTT. Its protein product is CASSSATGENTEAFF.

The CDR3 bases are TGTGCCAGCAGCTTAGTGGGGACAGGGGGCAAAAAAAACATTCAGTACTTC. It encodes CASSLVGTGGKKNIQYF. The chain recombines TRBV7-9 with TRBJ2-4; TRBD1 agrees at 12 bases. The germline V gene has CDR1 SEHNR and CDR2 FQNEAQ (reference sequence). V gave up 1 base and J gave up 4 bases; unmatched junction bases: 5. This CDR3 comprises 17 residues.

This sequence joins TRBV7-9 and TRBJ2-3; 10 nucleotides align to TRBD2. The CDR3 totals 13 residues. The germline CDR1 and CDR2 sequences are SEHNR and FQNEAQ (reference sequence). V was clipped by 11 bases and J by 2 bases; unmatched bases: 4. The CDR3 protein is CALSGRATDTQYF. CDR3 DNA sequence: TGTGCCTTAAGCGGGAGGGCCACAGATACGCAGTATTTT.

V gene TRBV29-1 combines with J gene TRBJ1-1; weak D call: TRBD1 (5 bases). The germline V and J ends were trimmed by 6 bases and 6 bases, with 14 bases remaining between them. Germline assignment: CDR1 SQVTM and CDR2 ANQGSEA. This CDR3 comprises 12 residues. The CDR3 loop is CSVQGGSAEAFF. The CDR3, as DNA: TGCAGCGTCCAGGGCGGTAGTGCTGAAGCTTTCTTT.

The chain links TRBV5-1 to TRBJ1-1, with D unclear. This CDR3 has 13 amino acids. V gave up 3 bases and J gave up 4 bases, with 10 bases separating them. Germline V CDR1 and CDR2: SGHRS, YFSETQ. Here the CDR3 DNA reads TGCGCCAGCAGCTGGGCCATTGGCACTGAAGCTTTCTTT. Translated: CASSWAIGTEAFF.

J is TRBJ1-6 and V is TRBV7-2; 8 bases map to TRBD1. J lost 7 bases, V lost 4 bases, and 3 bases had no gene match. The length of the CDR3 is 14 residues. CDR1 is SGHTA, CDR2 FQGNSA, per germline. Written as DNA, the CDR3 is TGTGCCAGCAGCTCCAGGGGGCGGAATTCACCCCTCCACTTT. Its protein is CASSSRGRNSPLHF.

The chain joins TRBV5-5 to TRBJ2-5; D is possibly TRBD2 (5 bases). The V gene's germline CDR1 is SGHKS and CDR2 YYEKEE (reference sequence). The CDR3 totals 15 residues. The V end lost 0 bases, the J end lost 0 bases, and 9 bases lay between the germline ends. In DNA, the CDR3 is TGTGCCAGCAGCTTGGCCTTAGCGTACCAAGAGACCCAGTACTTC. This sequence encodes CASSLALAYQETQYF.

The V call is TRBV5-4, the J call TRBJ2-3; TRBD2 matches 11 bases. With 0 bases clipped from V and 3 bases from J, the junction kept 0 bases outside the gene matches. Germline CDR1 is SGHNT and CDR2 is YYREEE (reference sequence). The CDR3 has 15 amino acids. CDR3 DNA sequence: TGTGCCAGCAGCTTGGGACTAGCGGGGACAGATACGCAGTATTTT. Translation gives CASSLGLAGTDTQYF.

This chain's CDR3 is CASSVIAASYNEQFF. CDR3 DNA: TGTGCCAGCAGCGTAATAGCAGCCTCCTACAATGAGCAGTTCTTC. The chain recombines TRBV9 with TRBJ2-1; D gene unclear. The V gene's germline CDR1 is SGDLS and CDR2 YYNGEE. This CDR3 spans 15 amino acids. V dropped 1 base and J dropped 0 bases, with 8 bases sitting between them.

The chain employs TRBV5-4 and TRBJ2-7; possible D gene TRBD2, 6 bases. This CDR3 spans 15 amino acids. Germline values: CDR1 SGHNT, CDR2 YYREEE (reference sequence). Trimming removed 0 bases from V and 3 bases from J, with 13 bases in between. The DNA of the CDR3 is TGTGCCAGCAGCTTGGGACTAGGAGGACTCTACGAGCAGTACTTC. It codes for CASSLGLGGLYEQYF.

This chain links TRBV18 with TRBJ1-3; the match to TRBD1 covers 11 bases. Trimming removed 3 bases from V and 4 bases from J; junction bases left unmatched: 2. Germline CDR1 KGHSH, CDR2 LQKENI. The CDR3 runs to 15 residues. CDR3 bases: TGTGCCAGCTCACCGGACAGGGGGCAAGGAAACACCATATATTTT. Protein: CASSPDRGQGNTIYF.

The rearrangement links TRBV2 to TRBJ2-7, with TRBD1 matching 9 bases. The CDR3 is 12 amino acids. J lost 9 bases, V lost 5 bases, and 5 bases had no gene match. Germline V lookup: CDR1 SNHLY, CDR2 FYNNEI. CDR3 DNA: TGTGCCAGCAGTCGACGGGGACAGGGGCAGTACTTC. It translates to CASSRRGQGQYF.

The chain has TRBV27 and TRBJ2-5, with TRBD2 matching 7 bases. This CDR3 spans 15 amino acids. CDR1 is MNHEY, CDR2 SMNVEV, per germline (reference sequence). After removal of 6 bases from V and 2 bases from J, the junction contained 9 bases not matched to a gene. CDR3 residues: CASSHPGRTQETQYF. CDR3 nucleotides: TGTGCCAGCAGCCACCCCGGGAGGACTCAAGAGACCCAGTACTTC.

This chain connects TRBV7-2 to TRBJ2-5, with unresolved D. The end of the DNA aligns better with TRBJ2-7, so the J call may be wrong. CDR3 length: 11 residues. Per the germline V gene, CDR1 is SGHTA and CDR2 is FQGNSA. CDR3 DNA: TGTGCCAGCAGCCCTTACTACGAGCAGTACTTC. It translates to CASSPYYEQYF.

This chain joins TRBV4-1 and TRBJ2-1; 10 bases line up with TRBD2. The CDR3 is made up of 16 amino acids. After removal of 3 bases from V and 4 bases from J, the junction contained 6 bases not matched to a gene. Germline loops: CDR1 MGHRA, CDR2 YSYEKL. CDR3 amino acids: CASSHPGTSVYNEQFF. CDR3 nucleotide sequence: TGCGCCAGCAGCCATCCCGGGACTAGCGTTTACAATGAGCAGTTCTTC.

V usage is TRBV18 and J usage is TRBJ2-1, with 9 bases matching TRBD1. Germline V gene lookup returns CDR1 KGHSH and CDR2 LQKENI. Trimming at V came to 3 bases and at J to 10 bases, leaving 13 bases not matched to a gene. This CDR3 region has 16 residues. The CDR3 here is CASSPKPGQGSWEQFF. As DNA, the CDR3 is TGTGCCAGCTCACCTAAGCCGGGACAGGGATCTTGGGAGCAGTTCTTC.

The chain employs TRBV25-1 and TRBJ1-1, with D uncertain. CDR1 is MGHDK, CDR2 SYGVNS, per germline. The CDR3 sequence is 13 residues long. V was clipped by 2 bases and J by 6 bases, with 10 bases between them. CDR3 sequence reads: CASSERGWSEAFF. In nucleotides, the CDR3 is TGTGCCAGCAGTGAAAGAGGGTGGTCTGAAGCTTTCTTT.

The chain couples TRBV5-1 to TRBJ2-7; 8 bases are a match to TRBD1. J lost 2 bases, V lost 4 bases, and 2 bases had no gene match. This CDR3 region has 13 residues. Germline CDR1 reads SGHRS; CDR2 reads YFSETQ. The CDR3 here is CASSTTGAYEQYF. The DNA for the CDR3 is TGCGCCAGCAGCACGACAGGGGCCTACGAGCAGTACTTC.

The gene calls are TRBV30 and TRBJ2-5; 8 bases align to TRBD1. The J call could be wrong; TRBJ2-7 is a better fit for the DNA end. Germline-derived CDR1 and CDR2 are GTSNPN and SVGIG (reference sequence). The CDR3 spans 12 residues. CDR3 in DNA: TGTGCCCTCAGGGACAGGTCCTACGAGCAGTACTTC. Encoded protein: CALRDRSYEQYF.

This chain connects TRBV6-5 to TRBJ2-1; 11 bases map to TRBD2. Germline V CDR1 and CDR2: MNHEY, SVGAGI. The ends lost 7 bases at V and 5 bases at J; junction bases unmatched: 7. The CDR3 is 15 amino acids. In nucleotides, the CDR3 is TGTGCCAGCACCCTACTAGCGGGAGTCGACAATGAGCAGTTCTTC. The encoded protein is CASTLLAGVDNEQFF.